This T cell receptor (beta chain) was sequenced for a study of blood T cell repertoires in COVID-19. Looking at the study overall: COVID-19 samples from acute and convalescent phases originated in the United States, Italy and Spain.

Method: immunoSEQ multiplex PCR; TCRdb's copy keeps in-frame clones and lacks some. The sample lists 250,000 or so clones, 89% occurring once. This clone was detected once. This CDR3 is built from 16 residues. CDR1 and CDR2 (germline): LNHDA, SQIVND (reference sequence). V was pared by 1 base and J by 0 bases, with 11 bases between. The chain carries TRBV19 and TRBJ2-3, with TRBD2 as a possible D gene (6 bases). Sequenced sample: peripheral blood. This receptor was identified in a woman aged 40 to 50 who had recovered from COVID-19. Here the CDR3 reads CASSIARGISTDTQYF. CDR3 DNA sequence: TGTGCCAGTAGTATAGCCCGGGGGATCAGCACAGATACGCAGTATTTT.